Sequencing of this TCR beta chain was carried out in a study of blood T cell repertoires in COVID-19. Overall study: Spain, Italy and the United States supplied samples that represented acute and convalescent COVID-19. The cDNA or gDNA used as material had been derived from T cells, B-cell-depleted T cells, or PBMCs.

Authors' analysis steps: Counts of nucleated cells, estimated from reference gene primer amplification, were obtained. TCRdb keeps only in-frame clones here, not all; method: immunoSEQ multiplex PCR. That table supplies the V and J calls and clone size; D and trimming were determined from the DNA. The sample yields fewer than 300,000 clones, 70% to 90% seen once. This clone was recorded a few times. The TCR was taken from a woman in her 70s with active or convalescent COVID-19. Specimen: peripheral blood.

CDR3 DNA: TGTGCGACTGGGGGCTTGAACACTGAAGCTTTCTTT. Residues: CATGGLNTEAFF. The chain combines TRBV28 with TRBJ1-1, with D possibly matching TRBD1 (6 bases). Germline V lookup: CDR1 MDHEN, CDR2 SYDVKM. This CDR3 is built from 12 residues. Drawing the rest from reference TRBV28 and TRBJ1-1, the complete variable domain is DVKVTQSSRYLVKRTGEKVFLECVQDMDHENMFWYRQDPGLGLRLIYFSYDVKMKEKGDIPEGYSVSREKKERFSLILESASTNQTSMYLCATGGLNTEAFFGQGTRLTVV.